The next 19 T cell receptor beta chains were all read from a single sample in a study of cytomegalovirus exposure and HLA in healthy donors. The primer mix had 60 Vbeta and 13 Jbeta primers. Some clones are missing from TCRdb's copy, which holds only in-frame ones; the method was immunoSEQ multiplex PCR. In the table there are 100,000 to 150,000 clones, around 80% of which are singletons. Material: PBMCs. The receptor set was obtained from a woman aged 25 to 39 in good health and CMV-seronegative.

This clone has more than one count but fewer than ten. CDR3 protein: CASSLFRTENTEAFF. Written as DNA, the CDR3 is TGTGCCAGCTCACTTTTCCGGACAGAGAACACTGAAGCTTTCTTT. The chain combines TRBV18 with TRBJ1-1, with D tentatively TRBD1 (6 bases). V gave up 4 bases and J gave up 1 base, with 13 bases separating them. The CDR3 has 15 amino acids. Germline V CDR1 and CDR2: KGHSH, LQKENI.

The rearrangement uses TRBV19 and TRBJ2-7, with 7 nucleotides matching TRBD1. Trimming cost V 1 base and J 4 bases; bases outside gene matches: 1. Germline V gene data show CDR1 as LNHDA and CDR2 as SQIVND (reference sequence). The length of the CDR3 is 13 residues. CDR3 in amino acids: CASSIAGGYEQYF. The CDR3, as DNA: TGTGCCAGTAGTATAGCAGGGGGATACGAGCAGTACTTC.

The rearrangement uses TRBV6-1 and TRBJ1-1; tentative D call: TRBD1 (6 bases). V lost 3 bases and J lost 10, with 24 bases in between. Germline assignment: CDR1 MNHNS and CDR2 SASEGT. The CDR3 sequence is 16 residues long. The CDR3 sequence: CASSDMGHRAPGRAFF. The CDR3 nucleotides are TGTGCCAGCAGTGATATGGGACATCGGGCCCCAGGGAGAGCTTTCTTT.

V usage is TRBV10-3 and J usage is TRBJ1-5; the D gene is possibly TRBD1 (6 bases). CDR1 and CDR2 from the germline V gene are ENHRY and SYGVKD. This CDR3 region has 13 residues. V shed 6 bases and J shed 5 bases, with 11 bases lying between them. In nucleotides, the CDR3 is TGTGCCATCAGGGGGACACCGGATCAGCCCCAGCATTTT. It encodes CAIRGTPDQPQHF.

The gene calls are TRBV7-3 and TRBJ2-3, with 14 bases that match TRBD2. Germline loops: CDR1 SGHTA, CDR2 FQGTGA. The junction had 2 bases not matched to a gene; V was cut back by 5 bases and J by 1 base. The CDR3 loop spans 16 amino acids. CDR3 sequence (DNA): TGTGCCAGCAGCCCGGGACTAGCGGGGGGCACAGATACGCAGTATTTT. Translated: CASSPGLAGGTDTQYF.

The chain has TRBV15 and TRBJ1-2; TRBD1 matches at 7 bases. The CDR3 loop spans 15 amino acids. Germline V gene lookup returns CDR1 LNHNV and CDR2 YYDKDF (reference sequence). The V gene end was trimmed by 0 bases and the J gene end by 5 bases; junction bases not matched to a gene: 6. CDR3 nucleotides: TGTGCCACCAGCAGAGATAGGACAGGCGGATATGGCTACACCTTC. Translating gives CATSRDRTGGYGYTF.

Worth noting for this clone: Other DNA sequences in the same sample also yield this CDR3. The chain carries TRBV4-1 and TRBJ1-2; 11 bases are shared with TRBD1. The CDR3 consists of 17 residues. The germline CDR1 and CDR2 sequences are MGHRA and YSYEKL. J gave up 5 bases and V 4 bases, and 12 bases lay outside the gene matches. The CDR3 loop reads CASSLYPGQGAGYGYTF. For the CDR3, the DNA is TGCGCCAGCAGCCTCTACCCCGGACAGGGGGCAGGGTATGGCTACACCTTC.

The chain is built from TRBV11-3 and TRBJ2-4; TRBD2 agrees at 16 bases. CDR1 and CDR2 (germline): SGHNT, YENEEA. This CDR3 has 16 residues. Losses at the gene ends were 7 bases for V and 6 bases for J; bases not matched to a gene: 6. CDR3 region: CASTLGLAGGPNIQYF. The CDR3 bases are TGTGCCAGCACGCTGGGACTAGCGGGAGGGCCAAACATTCAGTACTTC.

The gene calls are TRBV7-3 and TRBJ2-1; 9 bases line up with TRBD2. The CDR3 sequence is 15 residues long. The V gene's germline CDR1 is SGHTA and CDR2 FQGTGA. With 1 base clipped from V and 10 bases from J, the junction kept 8 bases outside the gene matches. CDR3 DNA: TGTGCCAGCAGCTTAAGTGTAGCGGGGGATCGAGAGCAGTTCTTC. Protein sequence: CASSLSVAGDREQFF. Combining the CDR3 with reference TRBV7-3 and TRBJ2-1 gives the whole variable domain GAGVSQTPSNKVTEKGKYVELRCDPISGHTALYWYRQSLGQGPEFLIYFQGTGAADDSGLPNDRFFAVRPEGSVSTLKIQRTERGDSAVYLCASSLSVAGDREQFFGPGTRLTVL.

The CDR3 coding sequence is TGTGCCAGCAGCGCAGCCTTGGGACAGTTAAACTATGGCTACACCTTC. Protein: CASSAALGQLNYGYTF. The V gene is TRBV9, the J gene TRBJ1-2, with 7 bases identical to TRBD1. With 3 bases clipped from V and 2 bases from J, the junction kept 10 bases outside the gene matches. CDR1 SGDLS and CDR2 YYNGEE come from the germline V gene. This CDR3 is built from 16 residues.

This clone was seen once. The chain has TRBV5-1 and TRBJ2-1, with TRBD2 as a possible D gene (5 bases). This CDR3 is built from 13 residues. Trimming removed 4 bases from V and 9 bases from J, with 14 bases in between. CDR1 is SGHRS and CDR2 is YFSETQ in the germline V gene. The CDR3 DNA sequence: TGCGCCAGCAGCGAGGGTGGGGTTGGTGAGCAGTTCTTC. Amino acids: CASSEGGVGEQFF.

The chain joins TRBV19 to TRBJ1-1; D remains unclear. Trimming left V 0 bases short and J 7 bases short, with 18 bases between. Germline CDR1 reads LNHDA; CDR2 reads SQIVND (reference sequence). The CDR3 totals 16 residues. Here the CDR3 DNA reads TGTGCCAGTAGTATAGATCGACGGGAGAGAAACGTTGAAGCTTTCTTT. This gives the protein CASSIDRRERNVEAFF.

This clone has only one observation. The CDR3 spells CASSLPRGLAGVDTGELFF. In nucleotides, the CDR3 is TGTGCCAGCAGTTTACCCCGGGGACTAGCGGGAGTCGACACCGGGGAGCTGTTTTTT. The chain couples TRBV27 to TRBJ2-2, with 14 positions matching TRBD2. The V and J ends lost 2 bases and 3 bases, in that order; junction bases with no gene match: 8. CDR1 and CDR2 from the germline V gene are MNHEY and SMNVEV (reference sequence). The CDR3 is 19 amino acids.

The rearrangement uses TRBV29-1 and TRBJ2-1; D may be TRBD2 (6 bases). CDR1 is SQVTM, CDR2 ANQGSEA, per germline. The CDR3 sequence is 13 residues long. V was trimmed by 5 bases and J by 9 bases, leaving 17 bases between them. Here the CDR3 reads CSVLWQMGGEQFF. The CDR3 DNA follows: TGCAGCGTTTTGTGGCAAATGGGGGGTGAGCAGTTCTTC.

The genes are TRBV27 and TRBJ2-3; 10 bases map to TRBD1. V shed 4 bases and J 6 bases; nucleotides not matched to a gene: 10. Germline V gene lookup returns CDR1 MNHEY and CDR2 SMNVEV (reference sequence). The CDR3 extends over 16 amino acids. The CDR3 spells CASSYRGDRGFDTQYF. The CDR3 DNA reads as TGTGCCAGCAGTTATCGAGGGGACAGGGGATTCGATACGCAGTATTTT.

J is TRBJ2-7 and V is TRBV7-9, with D unclear. The CDR3 contains 17 residues. Germline loops: CDR1 SEHNR, CDR2 FQNEAQ (reference sequence). Trimming stripped 3 bases from V and 1 base from J, with 19 bases between. CDR3 in amino acids: CASSFPATKSFSYEQYF. The DNA for the CDR3 is TGTGCCAGCAGCTTCCCCGCGACAAAGTCCTTTTCCTACGAGCAGTACTTC.

This chain links TRBV5-1 with TRBJ2-7; TRBD2 is a possible D gene (6 bases). V was shortened by 4 bases and J by 3 bases, with 17 bases between the two germline ends. The germline gives CDR1 SGHRS, CDR2 YFSETQ. The CDR3 loop spans 15 amino acids. The CDR3 nucleotides are TGCGCCAGCAGCGCTGGGACTGGACTTGACTACGAGCAGTACTTC. Its protein product is CASSAGTGLDYEQYF. The variable domain in full, with the rest retrieved from reference TRBV5-1 and TRBJ2-7, is KAGVTQTPRYLIKTRGQQVTLSCSPISGHRSVSWYQQTPGQGLQFLFEYFSETQRNKGNFPGRFSGRQFSNSRSEMNVSTLELGDSALYLCASSAGTGLDYEQYFGPGTRLTVT.

The V call is TRBV5-1, the J call TRBJ1-1; D not resolved. The germline V gene encodes CDR1 SGHRS and CDR2 YFSETQ. The CDR3 sequence is 15 residues long. V dropped 1 base and J dropped 1 base, with 11 bases sitting between them. Written as DNA, the CDR3 is TGCGCCAGCAGCTTGTGGAGTGCGAAGAACACTGAAGCTTTCTTT. It codes for CASSLWSAKNTEAFF.

The V and J genes are TRBV2 and TRBJ2-7; the D gene is possibly TRBD1 (6 bases). CDR1 is SNHLY and CDR2 is FYNNEI in the germline V gene. The CDR3 contains 17 residues. With 6 bases removed from V and 2 bases from J, the gap between germline ends came to 23 bases. CDR3 DNA: TGTGCCAGCAGGACCCGAATAATGGGGACAAGCCCCTACGAGCAGTACTTC. Translating it yields CASRTRIMGTSPYEQYF. Drawing the rest from reference TRBV2 and TRBJ2-7, the complete variable domain is EPEVTQTPSHQVTQMGQEVILRCVPISNHLYFYWYRQILGQKVEFLVSFYNNEISEKSEIFDDQFSVERPDGSNFTLKIRSTKLEDSAMYFCASRTRIMGTSPYEQYFGPGTRLTVT.